This TCR beta chain comes out of a study of tumor and adjacent non-tumor tissue in lung cancer. General study results and limits: Tumor repertoires had a smaller top 100 clone share than normal lung.

The template was RNA from unsorted bulk tissue. More than 3 cm separated this lung sample from the edge of the tumor. A modified ARM-PCR protocol with three rounds of nested PCR amplified TCRbeta. TCRdb fed the multiplex PCR reads into MiXCR, producing one record per CDR3 protein. The profile shows some 70,000 distinct CDR3 sequences, approximately 68% of them singletons. Concerning this clonotype itself: Its target is not known.

The germline V gene encodes CDR1 SNHLY and CDR2 FYNNEI. V trimming: 3 bases; J trimming: 8 bases; junction bases outside the gene matches: 7. The CDR3 runs 14 residues. The chain is built from TRBV2 and TRBJ1-5; 7 bases are shared with TRBD1. The clonotype comes from a woman aged 45-59 years with non-small cell lung cancer. The sample taken for sequencing was distant non-tumor lung tissue. CDR3 sequence: CASSDSTGWKPQHF. CDR3 in DNA: TGTGCCAGCAGTGACTCGACAGGGTGGAAGCCCCAGCATTTT.